The present TCR beta chain was sequenced within a study of blood T cells in healthy people across ages. The V gene's germline CDR1 is MGHRA and CDR2 YSYEKL. The ends were cut back, 5 bases at V and 3 bases at J, with 21 bases in the middle. The CDR3 sequence is 17 residues long. A J-beta primer mix and a sample-barcoded 5' primer were used in a second PCR of about 7 to 12 cycles. TCRdb re-called the 5' RACE reads through MiXCR, storing one row per CDR3 protein. This table has around 750,000 distinct CDR3 sequences, around half appearing once. Each donor's blood draw was roughly 10 milliliters of peripheral blood.

The sequence was obtained from a man older than 75 in good health. The sequenced material came from blood. V usage is TRBV4-1 and J usage is TRBJ2-3, with a tentative D call TRBD1 (6 bases). The CDR3 DNA reads TGCGCCAGCAGCTCAATGGCAGGGGTAGGGAGTACAGATACGCAGTATTTT. Translated: CASSSMAGVGSTDTQYF.